The 18 T cell receptor beta chains given below trace back to one sample, sequenced in a study of T-cell reconstitution after alpha-beta-depleted transplantation in children. Molecular barcoding with unique molecular identifiers was used for the TCRbeta library. TCRdb called the PCR reads again in MiXCR, with one record for every CDR3 protein. Counted here are about 590,000 distinct CDR3 sequences, over 10% occurring once; the ten biggest clones make up 2% to 2.5%. Sequenced here: PBMCs, mostly from graft donor cells, sampled 360 days after TCRalphabeta/CD19-depleted stem cell transplant. Receptors originate from a male patient between 10 and 17 years old who had a stem cell transplant for acute myeloid leukemia, so the T cells may come from the graft donor.

This chain links TRBV29-1 with TRBJ2-1; D gene ambiguous. The CDR3 has 13 amino acids. Germline V gene data show CDR1 as SQVTM and CDR2 as ANQGSEA. Between the trimmed V and J ends, which lost 1 base and 6 bases, there was a span of 10 bases. As DNA, the CDR3 is TGCAGCGTTGAAGGTAATACGCGCAATGAGCAGTTCTTC. Its protein is CSVEGNTRNEQFF.

This clonotype was seen more than once but under ten times. The chain employs TRBV6-5 and TRBJ2-2, with 14 bases aligning to TRBD2. Germline CDR1 reads MNHEY; CDR2 reads SVGAGI. The CDR3 spans 16 residues. With V trimmed by 6 bases and J by 6 bases, 6 bases remained unmatched. CDR3 nucleotides: TGTGCCAGCAGCTTACCGGGACTAGCGGGAGCCGGGGAGCTGTTTTTT. Translation: CASSLPGLAGAGELFF.

In its sample, this clonotype was seen a few times. The genes are TRBV20-1 and TRBJ1-2; TRBD1 matches at 7 bases. The CDR3 contains 16 residues. Trimming took 1 base from V and 2 from J; bases not matched to a gene: 10. In germline, CDR1 is DFQATT, CDR2 SNEGSKA (reference sequence). CDR3 residues: CSARGPRGQSNYGYTF. The CDR3 DNA follows: TGCAGTGCTAGAGGACCCCGGGGACAGTCCAACTATGGCTACACCTTC.

This clonotype was counted at least ten times. The chain carries TRBV29-1 and TRBJ2-7; D perhaps matches TRBD2 (5 bases). V lost 3 bases and J lost 5, with 14 bases in between. In germline, CDR1 is SQVTM, CDR2 ANQGSEA. The CDR3 is 13 residues long. The CDR3, as DNA: TGCAGCGTTGATATGGGAGATCAGGACGAGCAGTACTTC. Amino acid sequence: CSVDMGDQDEQYF.

This clonotype was counted only a few times. This chain joins TRBV29-1 and TRBJ1-2; D unresolved. The V and J ends lost 6 bases and 6 bases respectively, with 8 bases between them. The germline V gene encodes CDR1 SQVTM and CDR2 ANQGSEA. The CDR3 length is 10 residues. CDR3 nucleotides: TGCAGCGTGAGCGGGGATGGCTACACCTTC. As protein: CSVSGDGYTF.

This sequence joins TRBV28 and TRBJ2-7; TRBD2 might be the D (6 bases). CDR3 length: 17 amino acids. Germline CDR1 is MDHEN and CDR2 is SYDVKM. Trimming took 1 base from V and 9 from J, leaving 25 bases between them. The CDR3 DNA reads TGTGCCAGCAGTTTATTGGCCCCGGGACTCAAGGGTCCCGGGCAGTACTTC. Residues: CASSLLAPGLKGPGQYF.

The sample holds a few counts of this clonotype. The chain is built from TRBV3-1 and TRBJ2-1; TRBD2 agrees at 13 bases. CDR1 and CDR2 from the germline V gene are LGHDT and YNNKEL (reference sequence). CDR3 length: 16 amino acids. The V and J ends lost 2 bases and 7 bases, in that order; junction bases with no gene match: 5. The CDR3 DNA sequence: TGTGCCAGCAGCCAAACTAGCGGGAGGGCCCTGAATGAGCAGTTCTTC. Amino acid sequence: CASSQTSGRALNEQFF.

This clonotype was recorded many times. V and J are TRBV5-1 and TRBJ2-1, with 7 bases fitting TRBD2. CDR1 is SGHRS, CDR2 YFSETQ, per germline. The CDR3 has 14 residues. J was trimmed by 2 bases and V by 4 bases; bases with no gene match: 3. DNA for the CDR3: TGCGCCAGCAGCCACGGACTAGCCTACAATGAGCAGTTCTTC. Protein product: CASSHGLAYNEQFF.

The rearrangement links TRBV5-1 to TRBJ2-3; perhaps TRBD2 as D (6 bases). The CDR3 runs 13 residues. V was cut by 4 bases and J by 7 bases, with 13 bases left in between. Germline V gene data show CDR1 as SGHRS and CDR2 as YFSETQ. CDR3 in amino acids: CASSGGGGNTQYF. DNA for the CDR3: TGCGCCAGCAGCGGGGGTGGAGGGAATACGCAGTATTTT. Together with reference TRBV5-1 and TRBJ2-3, the CDR3 gives the full variable domain: KAGVTQTPRYLIKTRGQQVTLSCSPISGHRSVSWYQQTPGQGLQFLFEYFSETQRNKGNFPGRFSGRQFSNSRSEMNVSTLELGDSALYLCASSGGGGNTQYFGPGTRLTVL.

This clonotype was observed at least ten times. V usage is TRBV25-1 and J usage is TRBJ2-7; TRBD2 is a possible D gene (6 bases). V shed 3 bases and J shed 2 bases, with 14 bases lying between them. This CDR3 region has 15 residues. Germline V lookup: CDR1 MGHDK, CDR2 SYGVNS. The CDR3 loop reads CASSDPGGLPYEQYF. The CDR3 nucleotides read TGTGCCAGCAGTGATCCTGGTGGACTACCCTACGAGCAGTACTTC.

This clonotype has at least ten counts. V usage is TRBV27 and J usage is TRBJ2-4; D is uncertain. CDR1 and CDR2 from the germline V gene are MNHEY and SMNVEV (reference sequence). There are 14 residues in the CDR3. The V and J ends lost 3 bases and 6 bases respectively, with 12 bases between them. CDR3 bases: TGTGCCAGCAGTTTGAGACGGGTCGGAAACATTCAGTACTTC. Encoded protein: CASSLRRVGNIQYF.

In this sample, this clonotype turned up a few times. V and J are TRBV5-1 and TRBJ2-6, with a tentative D call TRBD1 (5 bases). The V end was cut by 2 bases, the J end by 2 bases, with 17 bases between. The CDR3 spans 18 residues. In germline, CDR1 is SGHRS, CDR2 YFSETQ. Here the CDR3 DNA reads TGCGCCAGCAGCTTTTGGGGCCTAGTGGGCACTGGGGCCAACGTCCTGACTTTC. It specifies CASSFWGLVGTGANVLTF.

The CDR3 sequence: CASRPRDREYSLAGVLINEQFF. CDR3 bases: TGTGCCAGCAGACCCAGGGACAGGGAATATAGTCTAGCGGGAGTGTTAATCAATGAGCAGTTCTTC. V is TRBV25-1 and J is TRBJ2-1, with a possible D match to TRBD2 (10 bases). The germline V and J ends were trimmed by 6 bases and 6 bases, with 39 bases remaining between them. CDR3 size: 22 residues. Germline loops: CDR1 MGHDK, CDR2 SYGVNS.

In this sample, this clonotype turned up a few times. This sequence joins TRBV4-1 and TRBJ2-1; a possible D gene is TRBD1 (5 bases). Deletions cut 1 base from V and 10 bases from J, with 20 bases between. The CDR3 extends over 16 amino acids. The germline V gene encodes CDR1 MGHRA and CDR2 YSYEKL. The CDR3 DNA reads as TGCGCCAGCAGCCAAGTAGGCCCGTGGGGCAAGCCAGAGCAGTTCTTC. Translated, it gives CASSQVGPWGKPEQFF.

This clonotype appeared a few times. The chain couples TRBV12-3 or TRBV12-4 to TRBJ2-7; D not certain. This CDR3 is 11 amino acids long. Trimming left V 4 bases short and J 7 bases short, with 8 bases between. The CDR3 bases are TGTGCCAGCAGTTACTCCGATGAGCAGTACTTC. Encoded protein: CASSYSDEQYF.

The chain recombines TRBV5-5 with TRBJ1-5, with a possible D match to TRBD1 (5 bases). CDR3 size: 16 residues. Germline loops: CDR1 SGHKS, CDR2 YYEKEE (reference sequence). Trimming pared 2 bases from V and 7 bases from J, leaving 19 bases between. CDR3 amino acids: CASSLYAGIQSQPQHF. CDR3 coding DNA: TGTGCCAGCAGCTTATACGCAGGGATTCAGTCACAGCCCCAGCATTTT.

The rearrangement joins TRBV29-1 to TRBJ2-7; the D call may be TRBD1 or TRBD2 (5 bases each). In germline, CDR1 is SQVTM, CDR2 ANQGSEA. V lost 1 base and J 3 bases, leaving 7 bases between the germline ends. CDR3 length equals 12 residues. The CDR3, as DNA: TGCAGCGTTGAAGGGGACGTCTACGAGCAGTACTTC. Translating gives CSVEGDVYEQYF.

This clonotype was observed a handful of times. The chain links TRBV7-9 to TRBJ2-7; D is undetermined. The germline gives CDR1 SEHNR, CDR2 FQNEAQ (reference sequence). This CDR3 contains 13 residues. The germline V and J ends were trimmed by 1 base and 5 bases, with 9 bases remaining between them. The CDR3 region is CASSLGVLDEQYF. In DNA, the CDR3 is TGTGCCAGCAGCTTAGGCGTGCTCGACGAGCAGTACTTC.